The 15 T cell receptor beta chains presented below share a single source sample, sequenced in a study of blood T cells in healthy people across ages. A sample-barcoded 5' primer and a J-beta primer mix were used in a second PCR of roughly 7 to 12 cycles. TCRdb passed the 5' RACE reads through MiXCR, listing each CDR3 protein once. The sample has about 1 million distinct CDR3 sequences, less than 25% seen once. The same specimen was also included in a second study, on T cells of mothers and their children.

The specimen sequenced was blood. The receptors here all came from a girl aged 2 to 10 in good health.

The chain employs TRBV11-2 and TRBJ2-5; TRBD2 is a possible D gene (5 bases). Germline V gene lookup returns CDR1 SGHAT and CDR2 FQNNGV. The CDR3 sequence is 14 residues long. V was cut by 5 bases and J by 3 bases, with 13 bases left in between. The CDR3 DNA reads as TGTGCCAGCAGCCTCGGAGCGGAGAAAGAGACCCAGTACTTC. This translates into CASSLGAEKETQYF.

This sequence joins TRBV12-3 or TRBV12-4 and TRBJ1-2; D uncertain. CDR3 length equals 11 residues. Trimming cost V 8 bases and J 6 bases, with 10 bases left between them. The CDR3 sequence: CASGVLHGYTF. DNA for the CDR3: TGTGCCAGCGGAGTATTACATGGCTACACCTTC.

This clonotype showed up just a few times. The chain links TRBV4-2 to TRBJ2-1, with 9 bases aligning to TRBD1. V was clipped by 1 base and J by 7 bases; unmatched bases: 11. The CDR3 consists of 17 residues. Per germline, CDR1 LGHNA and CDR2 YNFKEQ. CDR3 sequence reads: CASSQALPGTGMNEQFF. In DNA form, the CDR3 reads TGTGCCAGCAGCCAAGCCCTACCAGGGACAGGGATGAATGAGCAGTTCTTC.

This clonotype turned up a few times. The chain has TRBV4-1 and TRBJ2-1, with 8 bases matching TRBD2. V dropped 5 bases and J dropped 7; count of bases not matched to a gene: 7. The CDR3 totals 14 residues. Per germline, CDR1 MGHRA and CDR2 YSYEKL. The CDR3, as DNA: TGCGCCAGCAGCAGAGGACTAGCCGTGAATGAGCAGTTCTTC. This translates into CASSRGLAVNEQFF.

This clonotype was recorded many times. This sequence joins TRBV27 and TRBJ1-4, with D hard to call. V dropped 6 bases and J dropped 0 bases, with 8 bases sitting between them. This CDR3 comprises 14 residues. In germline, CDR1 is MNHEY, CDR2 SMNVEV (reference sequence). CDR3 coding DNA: TGTGCCAGCAGCTCTGTAACAACTAATGAAAAACTGTTTTTT. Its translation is CASSSVTTNEKLFF.

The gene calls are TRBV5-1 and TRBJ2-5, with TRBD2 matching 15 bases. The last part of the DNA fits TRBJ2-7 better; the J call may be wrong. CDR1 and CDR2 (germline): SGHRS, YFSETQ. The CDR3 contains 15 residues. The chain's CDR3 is CASRSGLAGGYEQYF. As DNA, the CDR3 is TGCGCCAGCAGGTCGGGACTAGCGGGAGGCTACGAGCAGTACTTC.

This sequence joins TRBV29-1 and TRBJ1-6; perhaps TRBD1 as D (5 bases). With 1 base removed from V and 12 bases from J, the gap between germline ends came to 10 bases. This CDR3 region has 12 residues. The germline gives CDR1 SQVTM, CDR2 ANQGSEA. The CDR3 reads CSVEAVGEPLHF. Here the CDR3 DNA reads TGCAGCGTTGAAGCGGTGGGGGAACCCCTCCACTTT.

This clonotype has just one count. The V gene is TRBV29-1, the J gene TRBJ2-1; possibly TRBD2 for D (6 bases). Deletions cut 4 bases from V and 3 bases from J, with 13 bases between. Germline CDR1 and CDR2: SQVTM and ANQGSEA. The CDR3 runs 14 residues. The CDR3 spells CSVGFLADYNEQFF. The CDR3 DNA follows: TGCAGCGTTGGGTTTTTAGCGGACTACAATGAGCAGTTCTTC.

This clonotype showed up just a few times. The CDR3 DNA follows: TGTGCCAGCAGCTCTATTACAGGGTGGGGAGAGACCCAGTACTTC. The encoded protein is CASSSITGWGETQYF. The chain couples TRBV11-2 to TRBJ2-5, with D possibly matching TRBD1 (6 bases). V was pared by 4 bases and J by 4 bases, with 16 bases between. From germline, CDR1 is SGHAT and CDR2 FQNNGV. There are 15 residues in the CDR3.

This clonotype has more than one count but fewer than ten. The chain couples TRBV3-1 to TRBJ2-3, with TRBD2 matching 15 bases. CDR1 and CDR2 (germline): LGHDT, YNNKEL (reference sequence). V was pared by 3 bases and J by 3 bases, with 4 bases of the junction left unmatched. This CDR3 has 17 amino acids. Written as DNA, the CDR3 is TGTGCCAGCAGCCACCGGACTAGCGGGGGGGTGACAGATACGCAGTATTTT. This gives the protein CASSHRTSGGVTDTQYF.

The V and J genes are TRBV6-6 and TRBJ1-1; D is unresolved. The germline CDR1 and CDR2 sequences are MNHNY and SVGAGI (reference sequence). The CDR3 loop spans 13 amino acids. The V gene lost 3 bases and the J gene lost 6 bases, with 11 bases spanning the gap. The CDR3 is CASSYLGSAEAFF. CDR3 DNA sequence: TGTGCCAGCAGTTATCTGGGAAGTGCTGAAGCTTTCTTT.

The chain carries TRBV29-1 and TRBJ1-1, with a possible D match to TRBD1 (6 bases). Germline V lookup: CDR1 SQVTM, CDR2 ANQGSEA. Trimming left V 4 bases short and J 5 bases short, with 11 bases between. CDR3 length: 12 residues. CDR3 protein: CSVVTRGTEAFF. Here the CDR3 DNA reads TGCAGCGTTGTTACCAGGGGAACTGAAGCTTTCTTT.

Here the CDR3 DNA reads TGTGCCAGCAGCGTGTCTAGCGGGCAGTACGAGCAGTACTTC. This sequence encodes CASSVSSGQYEQYF. The chain recombines TRBV9 with TRBJ2-7; 8 positions agree with TRBD2. The germline V gene encodes CDR1 SGDLS and CDR2 YYNGEE. V shed 2 bases and J 4 bases; nucleotides not matched to a gene: 5. The CDR3 loop spans 14 amino acids.

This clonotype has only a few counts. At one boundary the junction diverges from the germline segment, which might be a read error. Here the CDR3 DNA reads TGTGCCAGTAGTACCGGGACAGGGGACTACAACGAGCAGTTCTTC. Protein sequence: CASSTGTGDYNEQFF. V is TRBV19 and J is TRBJ2-1; TRBD1 agrees at 10 bases. Germline loops: CDR1 LNHDA, CDR2 SQIVND (reference sequence). This CDR3 has 15 amino acids.

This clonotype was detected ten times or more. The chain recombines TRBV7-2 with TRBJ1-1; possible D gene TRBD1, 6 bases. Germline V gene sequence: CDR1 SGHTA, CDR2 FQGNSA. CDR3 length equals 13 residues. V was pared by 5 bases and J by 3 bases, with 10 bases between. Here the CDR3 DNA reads TGTGCCAGCAGCCAAAACAGGGACACTGAAGCTTTCTTT. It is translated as CASSQNRDTEAFF.